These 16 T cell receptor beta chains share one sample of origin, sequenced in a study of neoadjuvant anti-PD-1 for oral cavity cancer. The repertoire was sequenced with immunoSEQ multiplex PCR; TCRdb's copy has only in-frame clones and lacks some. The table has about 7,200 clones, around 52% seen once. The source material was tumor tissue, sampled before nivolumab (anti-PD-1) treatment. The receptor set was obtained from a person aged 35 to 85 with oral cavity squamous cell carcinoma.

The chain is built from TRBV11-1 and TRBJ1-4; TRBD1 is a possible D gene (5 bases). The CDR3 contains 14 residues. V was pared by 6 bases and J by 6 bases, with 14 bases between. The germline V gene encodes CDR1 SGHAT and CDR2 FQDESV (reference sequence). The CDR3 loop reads CASSRRQRDEKLFF. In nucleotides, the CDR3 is TGTGCCAGCAGTCGCCGACAGAGGGATGAAAAACTGTTTTTT.

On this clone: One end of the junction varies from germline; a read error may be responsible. This CDR3 is CASSLGRGDAQYF. The DNA of the CDR3 is TGTGCCAGCAGCTTGGGTAGGGGAGATGCGCAGTATTTT. The genes are TRBV5-6 and TRBJ2-3; the D gene could be TRBD1 or TRBD2 (5 bases each). There are 13 residues in the CDR3. Germline assignment: CDR1 SGHDT and CDR2 YYEEEE.

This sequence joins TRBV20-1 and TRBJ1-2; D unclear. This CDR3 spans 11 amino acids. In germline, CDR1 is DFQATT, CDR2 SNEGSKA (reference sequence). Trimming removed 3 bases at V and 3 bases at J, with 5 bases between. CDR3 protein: CSASDDYGYTF. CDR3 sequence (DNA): TGCAGTGCTAGCGATGACTATGGCTACACCTTC.

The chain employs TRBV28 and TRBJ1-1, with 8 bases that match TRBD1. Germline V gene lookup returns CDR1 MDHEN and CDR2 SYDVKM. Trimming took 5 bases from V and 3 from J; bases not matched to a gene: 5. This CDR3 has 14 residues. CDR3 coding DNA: TGTGCCAGCAGTGACAGGGGTGAGGACACTGAAGCTTTCTTT. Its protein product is CASSDRGEDTEAFF. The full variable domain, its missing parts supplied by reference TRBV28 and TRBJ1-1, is DVKVTQSSRYLVKRTGEKVFLECVQDMDHENMFWYRQDPGLGLRLIYFSYDVKMKEKGDIPEGYSVSREKKERFSLILESASTNQTSMYLCASSDRGEDTEAFFGQGTRLTVV.

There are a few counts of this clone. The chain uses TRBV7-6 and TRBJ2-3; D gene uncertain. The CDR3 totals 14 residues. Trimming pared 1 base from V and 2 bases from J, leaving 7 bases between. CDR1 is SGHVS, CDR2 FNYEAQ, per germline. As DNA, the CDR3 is TGTGCCAGCAGCTTAGTATCGACCACAGATACGCAGTATTTT. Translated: CASSLVSTTDTQYF.

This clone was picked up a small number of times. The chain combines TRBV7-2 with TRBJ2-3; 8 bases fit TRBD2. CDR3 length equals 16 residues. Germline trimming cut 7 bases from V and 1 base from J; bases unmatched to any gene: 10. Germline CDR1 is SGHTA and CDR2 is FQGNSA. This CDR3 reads CASILRGAGGTDTQYF. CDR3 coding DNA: TGTGCCAGCATCCTGCGGGGGGCGGGGGGCACAGATACGCAGTATTTT.

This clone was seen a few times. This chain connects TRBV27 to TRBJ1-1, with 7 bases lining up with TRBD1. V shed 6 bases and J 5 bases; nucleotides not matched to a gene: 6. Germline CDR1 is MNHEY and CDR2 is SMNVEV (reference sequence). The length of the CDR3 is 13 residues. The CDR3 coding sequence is TGTGCCAGCAGATACAGGGGAGGGACTGAAGCTTTCTTT. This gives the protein CASRYRGGTEAFF.

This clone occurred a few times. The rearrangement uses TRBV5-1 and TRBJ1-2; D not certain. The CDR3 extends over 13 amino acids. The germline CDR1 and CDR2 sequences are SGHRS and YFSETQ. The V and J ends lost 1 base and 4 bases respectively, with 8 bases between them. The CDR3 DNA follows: TGCGCCAGCAGCTTGCGGGCGCGCTATGGCTACACCTTC. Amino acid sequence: CASSLRARYGYTF.

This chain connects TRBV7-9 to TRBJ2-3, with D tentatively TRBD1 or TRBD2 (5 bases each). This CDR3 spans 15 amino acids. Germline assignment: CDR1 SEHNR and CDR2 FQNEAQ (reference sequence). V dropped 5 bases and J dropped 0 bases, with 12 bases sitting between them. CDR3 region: CASSLGTASTDTQYF. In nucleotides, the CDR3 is TGTGCCAGCAGCCTCGGGACGGCCAGCACAGATACGCAGTATTTT.

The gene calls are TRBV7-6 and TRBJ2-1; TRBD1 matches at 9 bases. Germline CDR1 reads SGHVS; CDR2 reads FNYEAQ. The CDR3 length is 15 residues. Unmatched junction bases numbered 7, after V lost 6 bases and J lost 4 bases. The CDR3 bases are TGTGCCAGCAGTTGGAGACAGGGGGGGTACAATGAGCAGTTCTTC. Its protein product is CASSWRQGGYNEQFF. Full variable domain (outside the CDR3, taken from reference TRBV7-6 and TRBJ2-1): GAGVSQSPRYKVTKRGQDVALRCDPISGHVSLYWYRQALGQGPEFLTYFNYEAQQDKSGLPNDRFSAERPEGSISTLTIQRTEQRDSAMYRCASSWRQGGYNEQFFGPGTRLTVL.

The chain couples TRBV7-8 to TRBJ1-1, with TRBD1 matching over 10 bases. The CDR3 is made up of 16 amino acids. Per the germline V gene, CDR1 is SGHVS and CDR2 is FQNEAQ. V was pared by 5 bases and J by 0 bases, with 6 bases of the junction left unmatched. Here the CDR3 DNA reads TGTGCCAGCAGCCCGGACAGGGGGACCCTGAACACTGAAGCTTTCTTT. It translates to CASSPDRGTLNTEAFF.

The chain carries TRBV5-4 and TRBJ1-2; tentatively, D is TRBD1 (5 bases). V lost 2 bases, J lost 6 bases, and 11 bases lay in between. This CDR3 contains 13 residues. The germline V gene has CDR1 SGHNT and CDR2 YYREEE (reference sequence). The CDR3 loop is CASSLHGGDGYTF. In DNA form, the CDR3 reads TGTGCCAGCAGCTTACACGGAGGGGATGGCTACACCTTC.

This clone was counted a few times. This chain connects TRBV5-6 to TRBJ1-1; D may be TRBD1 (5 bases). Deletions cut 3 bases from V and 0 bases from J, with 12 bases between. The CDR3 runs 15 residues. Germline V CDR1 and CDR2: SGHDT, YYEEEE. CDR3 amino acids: CASSSLRGMNTEAFF. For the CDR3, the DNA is TGTGCCAGCAGCTCGTTACGGGGGATGAACACTGAAGCTTTCTTT.

The CDR3 bases are TGTGCCAGCAGCGCCCTCGGGACTAGCGGGAGCCATGAGCAGTTCTTC. This encodes CASSALGTSGSHEQFF. V is TRBV9 and J is TRBJ2-1; TRBD2 aligns across 14 bases. CDR3 size: 16 residues. Trimming took 3 bases from V and 8 from J; bases not matched to a gene: 7. Germline CDR1 SGDLS, CDR2 YYNGEE.

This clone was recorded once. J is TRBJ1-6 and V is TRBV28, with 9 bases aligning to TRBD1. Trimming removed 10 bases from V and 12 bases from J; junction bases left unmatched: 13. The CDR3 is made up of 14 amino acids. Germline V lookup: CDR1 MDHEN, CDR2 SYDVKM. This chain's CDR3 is CATSIGQGLRPLHF. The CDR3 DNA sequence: TGTGCCACCTCTATAGGACAGGGGCTAAGACCCCTCCACTTT.

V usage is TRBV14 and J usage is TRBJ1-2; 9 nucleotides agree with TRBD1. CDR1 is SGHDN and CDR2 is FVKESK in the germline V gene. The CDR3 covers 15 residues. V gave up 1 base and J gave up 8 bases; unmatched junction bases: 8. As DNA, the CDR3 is TGTGCCAGCAGCCAAGGGGGGACAGGGTTTCGGGGCTACACCTTC. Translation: CASSQGGTGFRGYTF.